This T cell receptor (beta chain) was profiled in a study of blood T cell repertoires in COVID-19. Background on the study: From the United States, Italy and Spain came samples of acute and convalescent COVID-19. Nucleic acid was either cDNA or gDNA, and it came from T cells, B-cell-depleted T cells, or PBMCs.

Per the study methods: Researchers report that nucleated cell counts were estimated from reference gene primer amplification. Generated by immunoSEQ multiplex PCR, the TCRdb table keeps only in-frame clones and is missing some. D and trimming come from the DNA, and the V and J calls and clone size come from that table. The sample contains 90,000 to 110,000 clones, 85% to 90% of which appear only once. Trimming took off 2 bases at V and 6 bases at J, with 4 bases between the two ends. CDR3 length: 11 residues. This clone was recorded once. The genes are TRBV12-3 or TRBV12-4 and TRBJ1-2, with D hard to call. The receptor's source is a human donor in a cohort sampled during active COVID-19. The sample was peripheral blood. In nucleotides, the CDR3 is TGTGCCAGCAGTTTACAGGATGGCTACACCTTC. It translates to CASSLQDGYTF.